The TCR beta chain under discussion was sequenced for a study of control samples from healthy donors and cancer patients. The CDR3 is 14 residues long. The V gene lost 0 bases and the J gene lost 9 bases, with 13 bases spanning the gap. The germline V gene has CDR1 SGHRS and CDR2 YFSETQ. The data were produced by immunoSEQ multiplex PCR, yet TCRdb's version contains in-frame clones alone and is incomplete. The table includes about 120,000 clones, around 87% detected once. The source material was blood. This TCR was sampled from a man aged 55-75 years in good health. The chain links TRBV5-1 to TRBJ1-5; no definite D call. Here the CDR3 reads CASSLDGPWRPQHF. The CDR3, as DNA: TGCGCCAGCAGCTTGGATGGTCCTTGGCGGCCCCAGCATTTT.